The TCR beta chain described here comes from a study of blood T cell repertoires in COVID-19. The germline V gene has CDR1 MNHEY and CDR2 SVGAGI. The CDR3 has 14 amino acids. The V end was cut by 0 bases, the J end by 7 bases, with 10 bases between. TCRdb's copy holds only in-frame clones and misses some; the assay was immunoSEQ multiplex PCR. This sample has some 250,000 clones, with about 84% found just once. Sequencing used peripheral blood. The V gene is TRBV6-5, the J gene TRBJ1-5, with a weak D call TRBD1 (5 bases). This TCR was sampled from a man at least 80 years old with acute or convalescent COVID-19. CDR3 DNA: TGTGCCAGCAGTTACTCAGGGGCCGCCCAGCCCCAGCATTTT. Residues: CASSYSGAAQPQHF.